The 26 T cell receptor beta chains below all came from one sample that was sequenced in a study of vaccination effects on CD4 cells after COVID-19. Antigen-specific CD4+ T cells were expanded with viral peptide pools in the ViraFEST assay before sequencing. When more than 9 days of culture had elapsed, CD4+ T cells were isolated. The vaccine recipients had no prior SARS-CoV-2 infection, with negative nucleocapsid antibodies. Which antigens these TCRs recognize remains unknown. Using immunoSEQ multiplex PCR, the repertoire was profiled, and TCRdb retains in-frame clones only, with some absent. Seen here are under 30,000 clones, roughly 68% observed once, and the top ten hold over 20%. Material: CD4+ T cells from PBMCs cultured with HCoV-NL63 spike peptides, obtained before COVID-19 vaccination. These receptors all stem from a human donor who received a COVID-19 vaccine.

The chain's CDR3 is CASSQGPNTIYF. CDR3 sequence (DNA): TGTGCCAGCAGCCAAGGGCCTAACACCATATATTTT. The chain combines TRBV14 with TRBJ1-3; no clear D gene. V gave up 1 base and J gave up 7 bases, with 5 bases separating them. The CDR3 runs to 12 residues. The germline V gene encodes CDR1 SGHDN and CDR2 FVKESK.

This clone was observed a handful of times. V is TRBV15 and J is TRBJ1-5, with D uncertain. V lost 5 bases, J lost 0 bases, and 8 bases lay in between. The V gene's germline CDR1 is LNHNV and CDR2 YYDKDF (reference sequence). The CDR3 contains 14 residues. The DNA for the CDR3 is TGTGCCACCAGCCCTTTAAATAGCAATCAGCCCCAGCATTTT. It translates to CATSPLNSNQPQHF.

Within the sample, this clone is medium-sized. This sequence joins TRBV3-1 (or the pseudogene TRBV3-2) and TRBJ2-7; 14 positions match TRBD2. The CDR3 totals 19 residues. Germline CDR1 reads LGHDT; CDR2 reads YNNKEL (reference sequence). With V trimmed by 4 bases and J by 0 bases, 11 bases remained unmatched. The CDR3 coding sequence is TGTGCCAGCAGCCGCAAAGCTCCGGGACTAGCGGGAGCCTCCTACGAGCAGTACTTC. This sequence encodes CASSRKAPGLAGASYEQYF.

The genes are TRBV5-4 and TRBJ1-4; unclear D gene. The CDR3 sequence is 12 residues long. CDR1 and CDR2 from the germline V gene are SGHNT and YYREEE (reference sequence). The V end was cut by 3 bases, the J end by 5 bases, with 5 bases between. DNA of the CDR3: TGTGCCAGCAGCTCGGCAAATGAAAAACTGTTTTTT. This encodes CASSSANEKLFF.

The chain recombines TRBV5-1 with TRBJ2-3, with a possible D match to TRBD2 (5 bases). Trimming took 0 bases from V and 0 from J, leaving 8 bases between them. The CDR3 is made up of 15 amino acids. Germline CDR1 reads SGHRS; CDR2 reads YFSETQ. The CDR3 here is CASSLAGGSTDTQYF. The CDR3 bases are TGCGCCAGCAGCTTGGCCGGCGGGAGCACAGATACGCAGTATTTT.

The chain recombines TRBV7-2 with TRBJ1-1; possible D gene TRBD1, 5 bases. V was cut by 5 bases and J by 1 base, with 14 bases left in between. This CDR3 region has 15 residues. Germline V gene data show CDR1 as SGHTA and CDR2 as FQGNSA. For the CDR3, the DNA is TGTGCCAGCAGCACCAGGGTGATGGGGAACACTGAAGCTTTCTTT. This encodes CASSTRVMGNTEAFF.

The J gene is TRBJ2-5, the V gene TRBV19, with TRBD2 matching 10 bases. The CDR3 extends over 14 amino acids. Germline V CDR1 and CDR2: LNHDA, SQIVND (reference sequence). After removal of 8 bases from V and 4 bases from J, the junction contained 7 bases not matched to a gene. This CDR3 reads CASSGLAGVETQYF. DNA of the CDR3: TGTGCCAGTTCGGGGCTAGCGGGAGTAGAGACCCAGTACTTC.

The V call is TRBV5-8, the J call TRBJ2-6; no clear D. Per the germline V gene, CDR1 is SGHTS and CDR2 is YDEGEE. The CDR3 is 15 residues long. V was pared by 0 bases and J by 0 bases, with 4 bases between. This CDR3 is CASSLGVSGANVLTF. The CDR3 DNA is TGTGCCAGCAGCTTGGGGGTCTCTGGGGCCAACGTCCTGACTTTC.

The chain carries TRBV6-1 and TRBJ2-1, with D perhaps TRBD1 (7 bases). Trimming stripped 2 bases from V and 5 bases from J, with 19 bases between. This CDR3 has 17 amino acids. CDR1 and CDR2 from the germline V gene are MNHNS and SASEGT. The CDR3 region has the DNA TGTGCCAGCAGTGAAACCCCCGGGGGAACAGGGGACAATGAGCAGTTCTTC. Its translation is CASSETPGGTGDNEQFF.

The DNA for the CDR3 is TGTGCCAGCAGCCAAAAGGCCGGGACAGGGGGCATTGACGAGCAGTACTTC. Its protein product is CASSQKAGTGGIDEQYF. V is TRBV7-9 and J is TRBJ2-7; 12 positions agree with TRBD1. The CDR3 consists of 17 residues. Per the germline V gene, CDR1 is SEHNR and CDR2 is FQNEAQ (reference sequence). V was clipped by 5 bases and J by 5 bases; unmatched bases: 13.

CDR3 amino acids: CASSLYPRGSYNEQFF. CDR3 nucleotides: TGCGCCAGCAGCCTATACCCCAGGGGTTCCTACAATGAGCAGTTCTTC. The chain joins TRBV5-1 to TRBJ2-1; the D gene is possibly TRBD1 (6 bases). In germline, CDR1 is SGHRS, CDR2 YFSETQ. Trimming removed 4 bases from V and 1 base from J, with 15 bases in between. The CDR3 length is 16 residues.

This chain joins TRBV6-1 and TRBJ2-3, with 9 bases identical to TRBD2. The CDR3 has 19 amino acids. V shed 2 bases and J 2 bases; nucleotides not matched to a gene: 14. In germline, CDR1 is MNHNS, CDR2 SASEGT. The CDR3 sequence: CASSERFLGGGGLTDTQYF. CDR3 DNA: TGTGCCAGCAGTGAACGATTCCTAGGCGGGGGGGGGCTCACAGATACGCAGTATTTT.

The chain employs TRBV9 and TRBJ2-2; tentatively, D is TRBD1 (6 bases). The ends were cut back, 9 bases at V and 3 bases at J, with 27 bases in the middle. The CDR3 consists of 18 residues. In germline, CDR1 is SGDLS, CDR2 YYNGEE. The DNA for the CDR3 is TGTGCCATACGGGCAGGCCCCTACAGGGTGTCGGACACCGGGGAGCTGTTTTTT. It translates to CAIRAGPYRVSDTGELFF.

This clone was seen a handful of times. J is TRBJ1-5 and V is TRBV4-1; TRBD1 matches at 7 bases. The CDR3 length is 15 residues. The junction had 4 bases not matched to a gene; V was cut back by 0 bases and J by 5 bases. Germline lookup yields CDR1 MGHRA and CDR2 YSYEKL. CDR3 bases: TGCGCCAGCAGCCAAGAAGGGACAGTCGATCAGCCCCAGCATTTT. It yields the protein CASSQEGTVDQPQHF.

The V and J genes are TRBV19 and TRBJ2-1; the D gene is possibly TRBD2 (6 bases). Germline V lookup: CDR1 LNHDA, CDR2 SQIVND (reference sequence). This CDR3 region has 15 residues. The V end was cut by 5 bases, the J end by 6 bases, with 17 bases between. The CDR3 spells CASSPRGLRFNEQFF. CDR3 nucleotide sequence: TGTGCCAGTAGTCCCCGGGGACTCCGTTTCAATGAGCAGTTCTTC.

The rearrangement joins TRBV10-3 to TRBJ2-3, with 7 bases fitting TRBD2. This CDR3 contains 12 residues. CDR1 is ENHRY and CDR2 is SYGVKD in the germline V gene. V trimming: 3 bases; J trimming: 7 bases; junction bases outside the gene matches: 1. In DNA, the CDR3 is TGTGCCATCAGTGACGGGGGGAATACGCAGTATTTT. Translating it yields CAISDGGNTQYF.

The V and J genes are TRBV10-3 and TRBJ1-2; no clear D gene. Trimming cost V 4 bases and J 4 bases, with 13 bases left between them. CDR1 is ENHRY and CDR2 is SYGVKD in the germline V gene. This CDR3 is built from 14 residues. CDR3 protein: CAISVRQDSYGYTF. CDR3 sequence (DNA): TGTGCCATCAGTGTCCGGCAGGATAGCTATGGCTACACCTTC.

The chain uses TRBV6-6 and TRBJ1-6, with TRBD1 as a possible D gene (5 bases). Germline CDR1 is MNHNY and CDR2 is SVGAGI (reference sequence). CDR3 length: 16 residues. V lost 0 bases and J lost 5, with 11 bases in between. The CDR3 is CASSYSFQGNNSPLHF. For the CDR3, the DNA is TGTGCCAGCAGTTACTCGTTTCAGGGAAATAATTCACCCCTCCACTTT.

The rearrangement uses TRBV2 and TRBJ2-3, with D possibly called TRBD1 or TRBD2 (7 bases each). Germline V gene data show CDR1 as SNHLY and CDR2 as FYNNEI. The CDR3 has 16 amino acids. V shed 7 bases and J shed 2 bases, with 19 bases lying between them. CDR3 region: CASTLGEGAYTDTQYF. CDR3 DNA sequence: TGTGCCAGCACCCTCGGGGAGGGGGCCTACACAGATACGCAGTATTTT. Full variable domain (remainder filled in from reference TRBV2 and TRBJ2-3): EPEVTQTPSHQVTQMGQEVILRCVPISNHLYFYWYRQILGQKVEFLVSFYNNEISEKSEIFDDQFSVERPDGSNFTLKIRSTKLEDSAMYFCASTLGEGAYTDTQYFGPGTRLTVL.

The chain couples TRBV15 to TRBJ1-3, with D uncertain. V shed 1 base and J shed 0 bases, with 4 bases lying between them. There are 14 residues in the CDR3. The germline V gene encodes CDR1 LNHNV and CDR2 YYDKDF (reference sequence). The CDR3, as DNA: TGTGCCACCAGCAGAGTCATCTCTGGAAACACCATATATTTT. This encodes CATSRVISGNTIYF. The complete variable domain, with remaining parts taken from reference TRBV15 and TRBJ1-3, reads DAMVIQNPRYQVTQFGKPVTLSCSQTLNHNVMYWYQQKSSQAPKLLFHYYDKDFNNEADTPDNFQSRRPNTSFCFLDIRSPGLGDTAMYLCATSRVISGNTIYFGEGSWLTVV.

The chain combines TRBV5-5 with TRBJ1-2; D possibly corresponds to TRBD1 (5 bases). Trimming stripped 2 bases from V and 3 bases from J, with 8 bases between. Germline loops: CDR1 SGHKS, CDR2 YYEKEE (reference sequence). This CDR3 is built from 13 residues. Here the CDR3 reads CASSFDSYYGYTF. The CDR3 bases are TGTGCCAGCAGCTTCGACAGCTACTATGGCTACACCTTC.

V is TRBV7-9 and J is TRBJ2-7; D is possibly TRBD2 (5 bases). CDR1 SEHNR and CDR2 FQNEAQ come from the germline V gene (reference sequence). The CDR3 runs to 12 residues. The V end was cut by 0 bases, the J end by 6 bases, with 6 bases between. Here the CDR3 reads CASSLAAGEQYF. The CDR3 DNA follows: TGTGCCAGCAGCTTAGCTGCGGGCGAGCAGTACTTC.

This clone was counted ten times or more. The genes are TRBV7-2 and TRBJ2-6; D not certain. This CDR3 spans 15 amino acids. Germline values: CDR1 SGHTA, CDR2 FQGNSA. V was pared by 1 base and J by 3 bases, with 7 bases between. CDR3 loop: CASSLVPFGANVLTF. In DNA form, the CDR3 reads TGTGCCAGCAGCTTAGTTCCTTTTGGGGCCAACGTCCTGACTTTC.

The rearrangement uses TRBV19 and TRBJ1-2; D ambiguous. The germline V and J ends were trimmed by 6 bases and 4 bases, with 21 bases remaining between them. Germline V CDR1 and CDR2: LNHDA, SQIVND (reference sequence). This CDR3 is 16 amino acids long. This chain's CDR3 is CASRPTGERTRYGYTF. The CDR3 region has the DNA TGTGCCAGTAGACCGACCGGCGAGAGGACTCGCTATGGCTACACCTTC.

This CDR3 reads CASSPLIGTGGKDEQFF. For the CDR3, the DNA is TGTGCCAGCTCACCGCTAATCGGGACAGGGGGTAAAGATGAGCAGTTCTTC. The V gene is TRBV18, the J gene TRBJ2-1, with 11 nucleotides matching TRBD1. The CDR3 spans 17 residues. Germline V CDR1 and CDR2: KGHSH, LQKENI. The ends lost 3 bases at V and 8 bases at J; junction bases unmatched: 12.

This rearrangement joins TRBV30 to TRBJ2-4; D gene uncertain. V lost 8 bases, J lost 0 bases, and 8 bases lay in between. The germline CDR1 and CDR2 sequences are GTSNPN and SVGIG (reference sequence). The CDR3 covers 12 residues. The CDR3 DNA follows: TGTGCCAGTGGAAGAGCCAAAAACATTCAGTACTTC. This sequence encodes CASGRAKNIQYF.